This TCR beta chain was recorded in a study of blood T cells in healthy people across ages. Study-level information: Through template switching, about one barcoded beta molecule was captured per two T cells, as measured in model experiments.

Russia was home to the donors, healthy Caucasian individuals aged roughly 6 to 100. Germline V CDR1 and CDR2: SGHDT, YYEEEE. This CDR3 has 14 residues. Trimming stripped 1 base from V and 1 base from J, with 8 bases between. A second roughly 6 to 11 cycle PCR used barcoded and J-beta primers. TCRdb reprocessed the 5' RACE reads with MiXCR, giving one entry per CDR3 protein. The data show approximately 2,000,000 distinct CDR3 sequences, around 40% seen once. This clonotype came up a few times. The TCR originated in a human donor in good health. Material for sequencing was blood. The chain uses TRBV5-6 and TRBJ2-5, with unresolved D. The CDR3 DNA sequence: TGTGCCAGCAGCTTGTCGGACGGCCAAGAGACCCAGTACTTC. Translation gives CASSLSDGQETQYF.